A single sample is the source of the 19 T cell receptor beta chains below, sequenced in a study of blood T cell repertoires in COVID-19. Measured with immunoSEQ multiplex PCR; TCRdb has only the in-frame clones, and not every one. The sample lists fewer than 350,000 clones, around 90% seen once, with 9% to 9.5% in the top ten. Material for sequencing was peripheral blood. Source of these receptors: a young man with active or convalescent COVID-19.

The CDR3 nucleotides read TGCGCCAGCAGCCAGGGCAGGGACATCCTCTACGAGCAGTACTTC. Translated, it gives CASSQGRDILYEQYF. V gene TRBV4-1 combines with J gene TRBJ2-7, with D perhaps matching TRBD1 (6 bases). Trimming took 3 bases from V and 3 from J, leaving 15 bases between them. CDR1 MGHRA and CDR2 YSYEKL come from the germline V gene. This CDR3 is 15 amino acids long.

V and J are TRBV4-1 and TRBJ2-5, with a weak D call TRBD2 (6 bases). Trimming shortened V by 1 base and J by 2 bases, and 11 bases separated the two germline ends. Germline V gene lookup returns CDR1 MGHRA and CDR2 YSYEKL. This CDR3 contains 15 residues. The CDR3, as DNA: TGCGCCAGCAGCCAAGTTCCAGGACTACAAGAGACCCAGTACTTC. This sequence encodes CASSQVPGLQETQYF.

This CDR3 is CASSLGNRGRLDGYTF. The DNA of the CDR3 is TGTGCCAGCAGCTTGGGTAACAGGGGGCGCCTGGATGGCTACACCTTC. The chain has TRBV5-5 and TRBJ1-2, with 9 nucleotides matching TRBD1. Germline V gene lookup returns CDR1 SGHKS and CDR2 YYEKEE (reference sequence). The V segment lost 0 bases and the J segment 6 bases; nucleotides outside the gene matches: 9. This CDR3 contains 16 residues.

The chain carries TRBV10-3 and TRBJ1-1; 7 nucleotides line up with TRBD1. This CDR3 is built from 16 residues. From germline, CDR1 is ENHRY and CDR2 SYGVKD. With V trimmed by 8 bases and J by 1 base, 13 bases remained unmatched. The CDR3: CAISIDQTGANTEAFF. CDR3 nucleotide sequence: TGTGCCATCTCAATCGACCAAACAGGGGCGAACACTGAAGCTTTCTTT.

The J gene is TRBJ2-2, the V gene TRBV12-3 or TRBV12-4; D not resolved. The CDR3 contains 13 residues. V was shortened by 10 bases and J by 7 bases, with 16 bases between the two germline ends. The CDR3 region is CAINLSAGGELFF. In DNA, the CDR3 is TGTGCCATCAATCTGTCTGCCGGCGGGGAGCTGTTTTTT.

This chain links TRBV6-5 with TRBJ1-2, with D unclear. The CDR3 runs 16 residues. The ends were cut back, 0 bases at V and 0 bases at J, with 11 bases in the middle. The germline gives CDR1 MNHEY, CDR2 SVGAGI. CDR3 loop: CASSYSQASSNYGYTF. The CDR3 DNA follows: TGTGCCAGCAGTTACTCGCAAGCTAGTTCTAACTATGGCTACACCTTC.

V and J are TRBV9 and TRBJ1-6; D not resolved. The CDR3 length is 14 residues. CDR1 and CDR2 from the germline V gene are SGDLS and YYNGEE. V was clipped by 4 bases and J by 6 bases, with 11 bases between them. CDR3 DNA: TGTGCCAGCAGCCCCGGAGGGTCTAATTCACCCCTCCACTTT. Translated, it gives CASSPGGSNSPLHF.

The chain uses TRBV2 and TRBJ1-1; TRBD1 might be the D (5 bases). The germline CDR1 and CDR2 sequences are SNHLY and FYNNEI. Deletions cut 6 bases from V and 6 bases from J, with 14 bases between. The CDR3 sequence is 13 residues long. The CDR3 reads CASRGDWKAEAFF. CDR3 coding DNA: TGTGCCAGCAGGGGGGACTGGAAAGCTGAAGCTTTCTTT.

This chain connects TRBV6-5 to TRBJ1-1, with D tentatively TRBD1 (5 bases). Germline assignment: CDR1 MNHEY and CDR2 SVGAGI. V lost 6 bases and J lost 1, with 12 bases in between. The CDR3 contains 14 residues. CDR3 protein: CASSPGQTNTEAFF. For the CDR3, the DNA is TGTGCCAGCAGCCCCGGACAAACGAACACTGAAGCTTTCTTT.

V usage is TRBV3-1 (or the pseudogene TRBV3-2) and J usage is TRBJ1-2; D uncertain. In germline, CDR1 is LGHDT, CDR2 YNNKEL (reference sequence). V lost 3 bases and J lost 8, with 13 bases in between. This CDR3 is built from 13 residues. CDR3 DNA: TGTGCCAGCAGCCACGGGCAAAGCGGGGGCTACACCTTC. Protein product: CASSHGQSGGYTF.

This chain's CDR3 is CASSYETSGGYNEQFF. As DNA, the CDR3 is TGTGCCAGCAGTTACGAGACTAGCGGGGGTTACAATGAGCAGTTCTTC. The chain employs TRBV6-5 and TRBJ2-1, with 12 bases lining up with TRBD2. CDR3 length equals 16 residues. From germline, CDR1 is MNHEY and CDR2 SVGAGI. Trimming at V came to 2 bases and at J to 4 bases, leaving 3 bases not matched to a gene.

For the CDR3, the DNA is TGTGCCAGCAGCATCCAACAGGACCTTAACACTGAAGCTTTCTTT. It codes for CASSIQQDLNTEAFF. V usage is TRBV7-6 and J usage is TRBJ1-1, with D perhaps TRBD1 (5 bases). The V and J ends lost 5 bases and 2 bases respectively, with 15 bases between them. The CDR3 spans 15 residues. CDR1 SGHVS and CDR2 FNYEAQ come from the germline V gene.

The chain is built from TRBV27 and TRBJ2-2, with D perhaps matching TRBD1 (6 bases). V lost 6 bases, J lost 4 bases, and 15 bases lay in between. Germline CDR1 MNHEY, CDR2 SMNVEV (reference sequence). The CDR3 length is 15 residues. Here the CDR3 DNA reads TGTGCCAGCAGAAGGGACATACCGATCACCGGGGAGCTGTTTTTT. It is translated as CASRRDIPITGELFF.

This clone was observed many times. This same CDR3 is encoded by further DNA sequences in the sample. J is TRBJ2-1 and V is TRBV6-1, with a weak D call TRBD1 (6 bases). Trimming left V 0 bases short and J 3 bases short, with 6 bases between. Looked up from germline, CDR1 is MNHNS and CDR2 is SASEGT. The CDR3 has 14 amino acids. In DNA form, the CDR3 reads TGTGCCAGCAGTGAAGCAGGGGGCTACAATGAGCAGTTCTTC. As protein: CASSEAGGYNEQFF.

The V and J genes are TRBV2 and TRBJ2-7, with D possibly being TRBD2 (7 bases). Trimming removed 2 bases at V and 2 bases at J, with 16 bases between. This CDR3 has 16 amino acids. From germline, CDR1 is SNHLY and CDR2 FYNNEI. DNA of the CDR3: TGTGCCAGCAGTGAACTCGCGGGGGCAATTGCCTACGAGCAGTACTTC. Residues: CASSELAGAIAYEQYF.

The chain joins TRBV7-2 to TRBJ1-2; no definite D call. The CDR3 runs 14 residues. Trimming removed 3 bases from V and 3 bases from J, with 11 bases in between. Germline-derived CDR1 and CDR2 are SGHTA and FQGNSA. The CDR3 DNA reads TGTGCCAGCAGCTTCCGACGGGAAGACTATGGCTACACCTTC. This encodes CASSFRREDYGYTF.

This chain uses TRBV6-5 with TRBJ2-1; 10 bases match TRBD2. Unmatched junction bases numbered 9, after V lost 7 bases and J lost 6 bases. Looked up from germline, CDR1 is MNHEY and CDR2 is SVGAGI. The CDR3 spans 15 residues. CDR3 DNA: TGTGCCAGCACCACCAAGCGGGGGGGCCTCAATGAGCAGTTCTTC. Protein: CASTTKRGGLNEQFF.

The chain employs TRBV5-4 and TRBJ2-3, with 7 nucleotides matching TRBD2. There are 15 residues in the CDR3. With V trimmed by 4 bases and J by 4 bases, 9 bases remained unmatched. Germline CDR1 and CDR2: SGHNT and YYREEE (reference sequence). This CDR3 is CASSRDYLSADTQYF. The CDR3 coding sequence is TGTGCCAGCAGCCGGGACTACCTTTCGGCAGATACGCAGTATTTT. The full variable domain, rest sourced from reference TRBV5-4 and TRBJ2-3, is ETGVTQSPTHLIKTRGQQVTLRCSSQSGHNTVSWYQQALGQGPQFIFQYYREEENGRGNFPPRFSGLQFPNYSSELNVNALELDDSALYLCASSRDYLSADTQYFGPGTRLTVL.

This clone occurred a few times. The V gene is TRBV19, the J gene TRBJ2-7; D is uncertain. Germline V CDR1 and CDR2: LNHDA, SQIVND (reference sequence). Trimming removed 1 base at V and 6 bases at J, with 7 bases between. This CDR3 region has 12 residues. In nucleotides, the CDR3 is TGTGCCAGTAGTATAGGCGGATCCGAGCAGTACTTC. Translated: CASSIGGSEQYF.